The 15 T cell receptor beta chains listed next were all sequenced from one sample in a study of shared clonotypes between healthy human individuals. Produced via immunoSEQ multiplex PCR; TCRdb's table is partial and in-frame only. Of some 1,600,000 clones in the sample, 95% to 99% were seen once. The material sequenced was naive CD4+ T cells sorted from blood. The subset is: CD45RA+ positively selected. These receptor sequences come from a young man in good health.

In regard to this clone: The same CDR3 is also encoded by other DNA sequences in this sample. The rearrangement uses TRBV28 and TRBJ2-2, with unresolved D. V lost 6 bases and J lost 0, with 8 bases in between. The CDR3 is 14 residues long. Germline CDR1 reads MDHEN; CDR2 reads SYDVKM. The CDR3 DNA is TGTGCCAGCAGCTCCCTTCCGAACACCGGGGAGCTGTTTTTT. This gives the protein CASSSLPNTGELFF.

CDR3 loop: CASSKWRGSEQFF. The CDR3 DNA sequence: TGTGCCAGTAGTAAGTGGAGGGGGAGTGAGCAGTTCTTC. The genes are TRBV19 and TRBJ2-1, with D perhaps matching TRBD1 or TRBD2 (6 bases each). The CDR3 spans 13 residues. Trimming took off 4 bases at V and 9 bases at J, with 13 bases between the two ends. CDR1 and CDR2 from the germline V gene are LNHDA and SQIVND (reference sequence).

The J gene is TRBJ2-1, the V gene TRBV10-3; D unresolved. This CDR3 contains 11 residues. The V and J ends lost 4 bases and 5 bases respectively, with 3 bases between them. CDR1 ENHRY and CDR2 SYGVKD come from the germline V gene. Here the CDR3 reads CAISGDNEQFF. The CDR3, as DNA: TGTGCCATCAGTGGGGACAATGAGCAGTTCTTC.

The chain recombines TRBV7-6 with TRBJ2-7; unclear D gene. Germline CDR1 reads SGHVS; CDR2 reads FNYEAQ. The CDR3 extends over 14 amino acids. Trimming stripped 5 bases from V and 6 bases from J, with 17 bases between. The CDR3 DNA reads TGTGCCAGCAGCCTATCAATGAGTTTTGGCGAGCAGTACTTC. Protein: CASSLSMSFGEQYF.

This sequence joins TRBV7-6 and TRBJ1-4; D call uncertain. Germline V gene sequence: CDR1 SGHVS, CDR2 FNYEAQ. The CDR3 extends over 13 amino acids. The V and J ends lost 5 bases and 4 bases respectively, with 8 bases between them. CDR3 sequence: CASSRAVNEKLFF. CDR3 DNA: TGTGCCAGCAGCCGGGCCGTTAATGAAAAACTGTTTTTT.

The rearrangement links TRBV5-6 to TRBJ2-3, with 12 bases fitting TRBD2. V trimming: 2 bases; J trimming: 0 bases; junction bases outside the gene matches: 7. The CDR3 contains 18 residues. Germline V CDR1 and CDR2: SGHDT, YYEEEE. The CDR3 DNA sequence: TGTGCCAGCAGCTTAGGGCTAGCGGGAGGGCCAAGCACAGATACGCAGTATTTT. Translated, it gives CASSLGLAGGPSTDTQYF.

The chain combines TRBV6-6 with TRBJ2-2; maybe TRBD1 (6 bases). Deletions cut 3 bases from V and 1 base from J, with 12 bases between. Looked up from germline, CDR1 is MNHNY and CDR2 is SVGAGI (reference sequence). The CDR3 sequence is 16 residues long. The CDR3 region has the DNA TGTGCCAGCAGTTATACGGGACATAGGAACACCGGGGAGCTGTTTTTT. This gives the protein CASSYTGHRNTGELFF.

The chain combines TRBV5-1 with TRBJ2-1, with 9 bases aligning to TRBD1. Germline CDR1 SGHRS, CDR2 YFSETQ. The CDR3 consists of 15 residues. V lost 3 bases to trimming and J lost 7 bases; unmatched junction nucleotides: 8. CDR3 residues: CASSSWTGVGNEQFF. The CDR3 region has the DNA TGCGCCAGCAGCTCTTGGACAGGGGTGGGAAATGAGCAGTTCTTC. Complete variable domain (other parts from reference TRBV5-1 and TRBJ2-1): KAGVTQTPRYLIKTRGQQVTLSCSPISGHRSVSWYQQTPGQGLQFLFEYFSETQRNKGNFPGRFSGRQFSNSRSEMNVSTLELGDSALYLCASSSWTGVGNEQFFGPGTRLTVL.

The J gene is TRBJ2-7, the V gene TRBV6-1; D might be TRBD2 (5 bases). The germline V gene encodes CDR1 MNHNS and CDR2 SASEGT. Trimming removed 4 bases from V and 2 bases from J, with 18 bases in between. This CDR3 contains 16 residues. CDR3 sequence reads: CASSADYPSTTYEQYF. CDR3 coding DNA: TGTGCCAGCAGTGCCGACTACCCATCGACTACCTACGAGCAGTACTTC.

CDR3 sequence reads: CASITRPTTDTQYF. CDR3 bases: TGTGCCAGCATAACCAGGCCGACAACAGATACGCAGTATTTT. The gene calls are TRBV28 and TRBJ2-3; D is ambiguous. Germline values: CDR1 MDHEN, CDR2 SYDVKM. The CDR3 has 14 residues. V lost 7 bases to trimming and J lost 3 bases, with 14 bases between them.

In DNA, the CDR3 is TGTGCCAGCTCTTTTACTGGAGGTATCGGGGCCGGGGAGCTGTTTTTT. This gives the protein CASSFTGGIGAGELFF. This chain connects TRBV9 to TRBJ2-2; a possible D gene is TRBD2 (5 bases). Germline V lookup: CDR1 SGDLS, CDR2 YYNGEE. The V end lost 7 bases, the J end lost 6 bases, and 22 bases lay between the germline ends. The CDR3 loop spans 16 amino acids.

The chain links TRBV28 to TRBJ2-5, with D perhaps TRBD1 (5 bases). Trimming took 7 bases from V and 2 from J, leaving 14 bases between them. The CDR3 covers 14 residues. In germline, CDR1 is MDHEN, CDR2 SYDVKM. Written as DNA, the CDR3 is TGTGCCAGCATTAATGGTGGGGCGCAAGAGACCCAGTACTTC. Protein: CASINGGAQETQYF.

J is TRBJ2-2 and V is TRBV25-1; 7 bases fit TRBD2. CDR1 is MGHDK and CDR2 is SYGVNS in the germline V gene. The CDR3 runs 18 residues. The V segment lost 2 bases and the J segment 5 bases; nucleotides outside the gene matches: 14. The CDR3 loop reads CASSESTLRLAVTGELFF. The CDR3 DNA reads TGTGCCAGCAGTGAAAGTACTCTACGACTAGCTGTTACCGGGGAGCTGTTTTTT.

This chain uses TRBV5-6 with TRBJ2-4; unclear D gene. The germline V and J ends were trimmed by 4 bases and 1 base, with 9 bases remaining between them. CDR3 size: 14 residues. The germline V gene encodes CDR1 SGHDT and CDR2 YYEEEE. The CDR3 region has the DNA TGTGCCAGCAGCATCGGTGGGGCCAAAAACATTCAGTACTTC. Amino acids: CASSIGGAKNIQYF.

The chain has TRBV12-5 and TRBJ2-2; 10 bases align to TRBD2. This CDR3 region has 17 residues. CDR1 LGHNT and CDR2 FRNRAP come from the germline V gene. The J segment lost 3 bases and the V segment lost 2 bases, leaving 6 bases of the junction unmatched. The CDR3 sequence: CASGLTVAGGDTGELFF. The CDR3 nucleotides read TGTGCTAGTGGTTTGACCGTAGCGGGAGGAGACACCGGGGAGCTGTTTTTT.